A selection of T cell receptor beta chains follows, all from one sample in a study of blood T cell repertoires in COVID-19. Method: immunoSEQ multiplex PCR; TCRdb's copy keeps in-frame clones and lacks some. The sample includes some 250,000 clones, almost 85% seen only once; the top ten take approximately 15%. The sequencing sample was made of PBMCs or T cells enriched from blood (not recorded which). These TCRs come from a man between 40 and 49 years old who had recovered from COVID-19. Both conserved end residues are part of each CDR3. Fields, in order: D gene, clone size, J gene, V gene, CDR3 protein, CDR3 DNA. The D gene is left open where the match is weak. The size field is filled for only some rows; it gives once, few, many or a size class.

d_call: -; clone_size: -; j_call: TRBJ1-3; v_call: TRBV28; cdr3_aa: CASSTPSGNTIYF; cdr3_nt: TGTGCCAGCAGTACACCAAGTGGAAACACCATATATTTT
d_call: TRBD2; clone_size: -; j_call: TRBJ2-5; v_call: TRBV7-2; cdr3_aa: CASSQPGLAGRSDQYF; cdr3_nt: TGTGCCAGCAGCCAACCGGGACTAGCGGGAAGGAGCGACCAGTACTTC
d_call: -; clone_size: -; j_call: TRBJ2-1; v_call: TRBV12-5; cdr3_aa: CASGLGGYNEQFF; cdr3_nt: TGTGCTAGTGGTTTAGGAGGCTACAATGAGCAGTTCTTC
d_call: TRBD2; clone_size: -; j_call: TRBJ2-5; v_call: TRBV7-2; cdr3_aa: CASSLRLAGVETQYF; cdr3_nt: TGTGCCAGCAGCCTAAGACTAGCGGGGGTGGAGACCCAGTACTTC
d_call: TRBD1; clone_size: -; j_call: TRBJ1-2; v_call: TRBV5-1; cdr3_aa: CASSSGQGATRYTF; cdr3_nt: TGCGCCAGCAGCTCGGGGCAGGGGGCGACAAGGTACACCTTC
d_call: -; clone_size: -; j_call: TRBJ2-3; v_call: TRBV9; cdr3_aa: CASSRPGGTDTQYF; cdr3_nt: TGTGCCAGCAGCCGTCCGGGGGGCACAGATACGCAGTATTTT
d_call: TRBD1; clone_size: -; j_call: TRBJ1-2; v_call: TRBV25-1; cdr3_aa: CASKDRDYGYTF; cdr3_nt: TGTGCCAGTAAAGACAGGGACTATGGCTACACCTTC
d_call: -; clone_size: -; j_call: TRBJ2-7; v_call: TRBV28; cdr3_aa: CASSFTSVGEQYF; cdr3_nt: TGTGCCAGCAGTTTCACTAGTGTTGGGGAGCAGTACTTC
d_call: -; clone_size: -; j_call: TRBJ1-1; v_call: TRBV5-1; cdr3_aa: CASSLKTQSEAFF; cdr3_nt: TGCGCCAGCAGCCTAAAAACCCAATCTGAAGCTTTCTTT
d_call: TRBD2; clone_size: -; j_call: TRBJ2-1; v_call: TRBV28; cdr3_aa: CASTTSGGYNEQFF; cdr3_nt: TGTGCCAGCACGACTAGCGGGGGTTACAATGAGCAGTTCTTC
d_call: -; clone_size: -; j_call: TRBJ2-5; v_call: TRBV9; cdr3_aa: CASSVEGFKGDTQYF; cdr3_nt: TGTGCCAGCAGCGTAGAAGGATTTAAGGGGGATACCCAGTACTTC
d_call: TRBD1; clone_size: -; j_call: TRBJ1-1; v_call: TRBV5-1; cdr3_aa: CASSFGTANTEAFF; cdr3_nt: TGCGCCAGCAGCTTCGGGACAGCGAACACTGAAGCTTTCTTT
d_call: -; clone_size: -; j_call: TRBJ1-6; v_call: TRBV2; cdr3_aa: CASSEVRTVYSPLHF; cdr3_nt: TGTGCCAGCAGTGAAGTCCGGACAGTTTACTCACCCCTCCACTTT
d_call: TRBD1; clone_size: -; j_call: TRBJ2-7; v_call: TRBV27; cdr3_aa: CASSSGQGTYEQYF; cdr3_nt: TGTGCCAGCAGTTCCGGACAGGGCACCTACGAGCAGTACTTC
d_call: -; clone_size: -; j_call: TRBJ1-3; v_call: TRBV27; cdr3_aa: CASSPDSQGRNTIYF; cdr3_nt: TGTGCCAGCAGCCCCGACAGCCAGGGCCGGAACACCATATATTTT
d_call: TRBD1; clone_size: -; j_call: TRBJ2-7; v_call: TRBV5-1; cdr3_aa: CASSTGTGEVKQYF; cdr3_nt: TGCGCCAGCAGCACCGGGACAGGGGAAGTAAAGCAGTACTTC
d_call: -; clone_size: -; j_call: TRBJ1-1; v_call: TRBV5-1; cdr3_aa: CASSLVKDSKNTEAFF; cdr3_nt: TGCGCCAGCAGCTTGGTTAAGGACAGTAAAAACACTGAAGCTTTCTTT
d_call: -; clone_size: -; j_call: TRBJ1-2; v_call: TRBV20-1; cdr3_aa: CSARNRAGYTF; cdr3_nt: TGCAGTGCTAGAAACAGGGCCGGCTACACCTTC
d_call: -; clone_size: -; j_call: TRBJ1-4; v_call: TRBV3-1/TRBV3-2; cdr3_aa: CASSPHRTAHNEKLFF; cdr3_nt: TGTGCCAGCAGCCCCCACCGGACAGCCCATAATGAAAAACTGTTTTTT
d_call: -; clone_size: once; j_call: TRBJ1-1; v_call: TRBV3-1/TRBV3-2; cdr3_aa: CASSHFQGPKRDTEAFF; cdr3_nt: TGTGCCAGCAGCCATTTCCAAGGACCGAAGAGGGACACTGAAGCTTTCTTT
d_call: TRBD1; clone_size: -; j_call: TRBJ2-1; v_call: TRBV6-6; cdr3_aa: CASRPTGGDEQFF; cdr3_nt: TGTGCCAGCAGACCCACAGGGGGCGATGAGCAGTTCTTC
d_call: TRBD2; clone_size: -; j_call: TRBJ2-5; v_call: TRBV28; cdr3_aa: CASSLLLASGAGQETQYF; cdr3_nt: TGTGCCAGCAGTTTACTTCTAGCTAGCGGGGCGGGGCAAGAGACCCAGTACTTC
d_call: -; clone_size: once; j_call: TRBJ1-5; v_call: TRBV7-6; cdr3_aa: CASSLETGNQPQHF; cdr3_nt: TGTGCCAGCAGCTTAGAAACTGGCAATCAGCCCCAGCATTTT
d_call: TRBD2; clone_size: -; j_call: TRBJ2-5; v_call: TRBV5-1; cdr3_aa: CASSPGILAEETQYF; cdr3_nt: TGCGCCAGCAGCCCAGGGATTCTAGCGGAAGAGACCCAGTACTTC
d_call: -; clone_size: -; j_call: TRBJ2-5; v_call: TRBV5-4; cdr3_aa: CASSPGGGVQETQYF; cdr3_nt: TGTGCCAGCAGCCCAGGAGGGGGGGTTCAAGAGACCCAGTACTTC
d_call: -; clone_size: -; j_call: TRBJ1-6; v_call: TRBV7-2; cdr3_aa: CASSPGVGGSSPLHF; cdr3_nt: TGTGCCAGCAGCCCAGGGGTGGGGGGGTCCTCACCCCTCCACTTT
d_call: -; clone_size: -; j_call: TRBJ2-7; v_call: TRBV5-1; cdr3_aa: CASSQGHRQYF; cdr3_nt: TGCGCCAGCAGCCAGGGACACCGGCAGTACTTC
d_call: TRBD1; clone_size: -; j_call: TRBJ1-5; v_call: TRBV19; cdr3_aa: CASSTPGTGDQPQHF; cdr3_nt: TGTGCCAGTAGTACCCCCGGGACAGGCGATCAGCCCCAGCATTTT
d_call: TRBD1; clone_size: once; j_call: TRBJ1-1; v_call: TRBV7-6; cdr3_aa: CASSPRTGVLNTEAFF; cdr3_nt: TGTGCCAGCAGCCCCCGGACAGGGGTTCTGAACACTGAAGCTTTCTTT
d_call: -; clone_size: -; j_call: TRBJ1-5; v_call: TRBV30; cdr3_aa: CAWSVRVGTLLHF; cdr3_nt: TGTGCCTGGAGTGTACGTGTGGGGACACTATTGCATTTT
d_call: -; clone_size: -; j_call: TRBJ2-1; v_call: TRBV10-1; cdr3_aa: CASSEWQGLWNEQFF; cdr3_nt: TGCGCCAGCAGTGAGTGGCAGGGCCTCTGGAATGAGCAGTTCTTC
d_call: TRBD2; clone_size: once; j_call: TRBJ2-7; v_call: TRBV3-1/TRBV3-2; cdr3_aa: CASSPPSGGGSEQYF; cdr3_nt: TGTGCCAGCAGCCCCCCGAGCGGGGGGGGCTCGGAGCAGTACTTC
d_call: -; clone_size: -; j_call: TRBJ1-1; v_call: TRBV7-2; cdr3_aa: CASSFRNTEAFF; cdr3_nt: TGTGCCAGCAGCTTCAGGAACACTGAAGCTTTCTTT
d_call: -; clone_size: -; j_call: TRBJ1-1; v_call: TRBV5-1; cdr3_aa: CASSLDGASEAFF; cdr3_nt: TGCGCCAGCAGCTTGGATGGGGCCTCTGAAGCTTTCTTT
d_call: -; clone_size: -; j_call: TRBJ1-6; v_call: TRBV4-2; cdr3_aa: CASSQDRGSPLHF; cdr3_nt: TGTGCCAGCAGCCAAGACAGGGGTTCACCCCTCCACTTT
d_call: -; clone_size: -; j_call: TRBJ2-3; v_call: TRBV25-1; cdr3_aa: CASSDASVETDTQYF; cdr3_nt: TGTGCCAGCAGTGATGCTAGCGTGGAAACAGATACGCAGTATTTT
d_call: -; clone_size: -; j_call: TRBJ1-2; v_call: TRBV11-2; cdr3_aa: CASSRDGGNYGYTF; cdr3_nt: TGTGCCAGCAGCCGCGACGGGGGGAATTATGGCTACACCTTC
d_call: -; clone_size: few; j_call: TRBJ2-1; v_call: TRBV7-2; cdr3_aa: CASSLVTLAARDEQFF; cdr3_nt: TGTGCCAGCAGCTTAGTGACGCTAGCCGCAAGGGATGAGCAGTTCTTC
d_call: -; clone_size: -; j_call: TRBJ1-5; v_call: TRBV4-3; cdr3_aa: CASSQERRQPQHF; cdr3_nt: TGCGCCAGCAGCCAAGAACGGAGACAGCCCCAGCATTTT
d_call: TRBD1; clone_size: -; j_call: TRBJ2-1; v_call: TRBV2; cdr3_aa: CASSLTGPVYNEQFF; cdr3_nt: TGTGCCAGCAGTTTGACAGGGCCGGTTTACAATGAGCAGTTCTTC
d_call: -; clone_size: -; j_call: TRBJ1-6; v_call: TRBV28; cdr3_aa: CASWGADSPLHF; cdr3_nt: TGTGCCAGCTGGGGCGCGGATTCACCCCTCCACTTT
d_call: -; clone_size: -; j_call: TRBJ1-1; v_call: TRBV30; cdr3_aa: CAWSVRGNTEAFF; cdr3_nt: TGTGCCTGGAGTGTAAGAGGGAACACTGAAGCTTTCTTT